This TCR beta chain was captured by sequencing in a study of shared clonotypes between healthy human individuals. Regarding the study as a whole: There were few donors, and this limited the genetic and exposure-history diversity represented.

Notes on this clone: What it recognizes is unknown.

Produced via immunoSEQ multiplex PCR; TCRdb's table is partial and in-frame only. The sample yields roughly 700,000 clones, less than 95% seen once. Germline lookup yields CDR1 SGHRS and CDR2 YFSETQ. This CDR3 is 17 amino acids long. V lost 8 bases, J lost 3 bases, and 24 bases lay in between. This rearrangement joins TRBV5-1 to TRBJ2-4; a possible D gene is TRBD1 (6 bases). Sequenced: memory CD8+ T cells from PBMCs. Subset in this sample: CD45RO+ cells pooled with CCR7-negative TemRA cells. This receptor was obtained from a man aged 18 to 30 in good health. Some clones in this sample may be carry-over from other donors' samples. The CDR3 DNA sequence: TGCGCCAGTGGCCAGGGCGACCTAGGGGGATTCAAAAACATTCAGTACTTC. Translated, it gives CASGQGDLGGFKNIQYF.